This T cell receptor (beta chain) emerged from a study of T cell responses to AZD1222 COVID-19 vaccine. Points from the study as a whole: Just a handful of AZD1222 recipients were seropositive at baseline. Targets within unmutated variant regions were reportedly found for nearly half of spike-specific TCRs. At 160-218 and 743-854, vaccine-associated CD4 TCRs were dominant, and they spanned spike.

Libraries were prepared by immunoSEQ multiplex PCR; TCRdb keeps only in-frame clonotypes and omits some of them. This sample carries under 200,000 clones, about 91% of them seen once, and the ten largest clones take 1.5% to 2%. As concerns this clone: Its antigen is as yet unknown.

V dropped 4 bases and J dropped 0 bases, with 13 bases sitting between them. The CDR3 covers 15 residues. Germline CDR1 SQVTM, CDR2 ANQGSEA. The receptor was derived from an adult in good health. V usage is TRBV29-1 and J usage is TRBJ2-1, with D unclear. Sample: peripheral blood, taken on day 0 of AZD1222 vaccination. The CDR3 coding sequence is TGCAGCGTTGCTCGTCGATTGAGCTCCTACAATGAGCAGTTCTTC. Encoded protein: CSVARRLSSYNEQFF.